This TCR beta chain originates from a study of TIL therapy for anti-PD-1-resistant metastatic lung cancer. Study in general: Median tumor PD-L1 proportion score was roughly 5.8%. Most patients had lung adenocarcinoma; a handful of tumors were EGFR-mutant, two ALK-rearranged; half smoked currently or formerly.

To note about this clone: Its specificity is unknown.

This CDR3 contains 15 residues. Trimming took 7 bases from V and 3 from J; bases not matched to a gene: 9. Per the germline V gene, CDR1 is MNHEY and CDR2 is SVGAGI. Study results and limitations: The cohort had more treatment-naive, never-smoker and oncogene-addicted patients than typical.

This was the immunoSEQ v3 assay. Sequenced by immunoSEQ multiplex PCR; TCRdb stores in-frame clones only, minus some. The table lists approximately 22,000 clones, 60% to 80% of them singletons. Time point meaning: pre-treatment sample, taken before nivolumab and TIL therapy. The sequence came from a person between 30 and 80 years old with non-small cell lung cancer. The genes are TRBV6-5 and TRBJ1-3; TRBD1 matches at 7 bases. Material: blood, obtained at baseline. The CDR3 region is CASTSKGAGGNTIYF. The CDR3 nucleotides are TGTGCCAGCACCTCGAAGGGGGCTGGTGGAAACACCATATATTTT.